The 24 T cell receptor beta chains below were found in one sample sequenced in a study of T cell clonotyping in hematopoietic cell transplantation. Sample time point: recipient sample about 28 days before transplant, after cytoreduction. Profiled with immunoSEQ multiplex PCR; TCRdb holds only in-frame clones, not every one. The repertoire holds approximately 41,000 clones, less than 85% seen once, with less than 3% in the top ten. The starting material was peripheral blood mononuclear cells, obtained before stem cell transplant. Receptors originate from a man in his sixties with acute myeloid leukemia. Some clones in this sample may be carry-over from other donors' samples.

V gene TRBV27 combines with J gene TRBJ1-3; no clear D gene. The V end was cut by 2 bases, the J end by 2 bases, with 4 bases between. This CDR3 has 13 amino acids. Germline values: CDR1 MNHEY, CDR2 SMNVEV (reference sequence). The CDR3 DNA follows: TGTGCCAGCAGTTTACGGGCTGGAAACACCATATATTTT. It yields the protein CASSLRAGNTIYF.

The CDR3 DNA sequence: TGTGCCAGCAGCGACATGGGACAGGGTAAGACTGAAGCTTTCTTT. It translates to CASSDMGQGKTEAFF. This chain connects TRBV14 to TRBJ1-1, with 9 bases lining up with TRBD1. J was trimmed by 5 bases and V by 5 bases; bases with no gene match: 9. The CDR3 runs 15 residues. Looked up from germline, CDR1 is SGHDN and CDR2 is FVKESK.

With regard to this clone: Relative to the germline gene, one junction end is altered; a read error may explain this. The V and J genes are TRBV7-7 and TRBJ2-1; 8 bases fit TRBD2. Germline CDR1 and CDR2: SSHAT and FNYEAQ (reference sequence). The CDR3 runs 15 residues. CDR3 amino acids: CASSLTGGLDNEQFF. The CDR3 DNA reads as TGTGCTAGCAGCTTAACGGGGGGACTAGACAATGAGCAGTTCTTC.

The chain joins TRBV2 to TRBJ1-4; no reliable D call. V dropped 2 bases and J dropped 0 bases, with 7 bases sitting between them. Looked up from germline, CDR1 is SNHLY and CDR2 is FYNNEI. There are 15 residues in the CDR3. In nucleotides, the CDR3 is TGTGCCAGCAGTGAAAGGCTCGCAACTAATGAAAAACTGTTTTTT. It yields the protein CASSERLATNEKLFF.

This chain uses TRBV4-2 with TRBJ1-2, with no clear D. The CDR3 is made up of 11 amino acids. V was clipped by 6 bases and J by 6 bases, with 8 bases between them. Germline loops: CDR1 LGHNA, CDR2 YNFKEQ. The DNA of the CDR3 is TGTGCCAGCAGGCTACGGGATGGCTACACCTTC. The encoded protein is CASRLRDGYTF.

The chain recombines TRBV28 with TRBJ1-2; TRBD1 might be the D (6 bases). Germline V gives CDR1 MDHEN, CDR2 SYDVKM. The V end was cut by 7 bases, the J end by 4 bases, with 13 bases between. The CDR3 has 13 residues. CDR3 sequence reads: CASTNRDVYGYTF. CDR3 DNA: TGTGCCAGCACAAACAGGGACGTCTATGGCTACACCTTC.

The J gene is TRBJ2-2, the V gene TRBV4-3; 10 bases line up with TRBD1. This CDR3 is 15 amino acids long. The germline gives CDR1 LGHNA, CDR2 YSLEER. V was clipped by 3 bases and J by 5 bases; unmatched bases: 3. The CDR3 DNA reads as TGCGCCAGCAGCCAGGACAGGGGGTATACCGGGGAGCTGTTTTTT. Residues: CASSQDRGYTGELFF.

The rearrangement joins TRBV7-9 to TRBJ1-1; D not resolved. Germline lookup yields CDR1 SEHNR and CDR2 FQNEAQ (reference sequence). Trimming removed 1 base from V and 3 bases from J, with 9 bases in between. The CDR3 consists of 14 residues. CDR3 nucleotides: TGTGCCAGCAGCTTAGGGGGTAGATACACTGAAGCTTTCTTT. Amino acids: CASSLGGRYTEAFF.

V gene TRBV5-1 combines with J gene TRBJ2-7; D not certain. There are 15 residues in the CDR3. V was shortened by 0 bases and J by 3 bases, with 13 bases between the two germline ends. CDR1 SGHRS and CDR2 YFSETQ come from the germline V gene. CDR3 residues: CASSLEGVGDYEQYF. The CDR3 bases are TGCGCCAGCAGCTTGGAAGGCGTCGGCGACTACGAGCAGTACTTC.

The chain links TRBV27 to TRBJ1-5; D is unresolved. The V and J ends lost 2 bases and 4 bases respectively, with 9 bases between them. CDR3 length: 14 amino acids. Germline V gene lookup returns CDR1 MNHEY and CDR2 SMNVEV (reference sequence). CDR3 residues: CASSLLGINQPQHF. DNA of the CDR3: TGTGCCAGCAGTTTACTAGGGATTAATCAGCCCCAGCATTTT.

This clone occurred once. The gene calls are TRBV6-1 and TRBJ2-2, with 7 bases lining up with TRBD1. The CDR3 is 15 residues long. CDR1 is MNHNS, CDR2 SASEGT, per germline. With 7 bases clipped from V and 2 bases from J, the junction kept 7 bases outside the gene matches. The CDR3 is CASTRDRINTGELFF. CDR3 nucleotides: TGTGCCAGCACCCGGGACAGAATAAACACCGGGGAGCTGTTTTTT.

The chain has TRBV7-6 and TRBJ1-1; 7 bases are shared with TRBD1. V lost 7 bases to trimming and J lost 1 base; unmatched junction nucleotides: 9. The CDR3 covers 15 residues. Germline CDR1 and CDR2: SGHVS and FNYEAQ. The CDR3: CASTLGSGGNTEAFF. The CDR3 region has the DNA TGTGCCAGCACTTTAGGTTCAGGGGGGAACACTGAAGCTTTCTTT.

V and J are TRBV10-1 and TRBJ1-6; D not resolved. The CDR3 has 14 amino acids. V shed 10 bases and J shed 5 bases, with 15 bases lying between them. Germline assignment: CDR1 WNHNN and CDR2 SYGVQD (reference sequence). Written as DNA, the CDR3 is TGCGCCACCAAATCGGCCGGAGATAATTCACCCCTCCACTTT. It encodes CATKSAGDNSPLHF.

This clone occurred once. This chain uses TRBV5-4 with TRBJ2-7; D not certain. The CDR3 totals 13 residues. The V gene's germline CDR1 is SGHNT and CDR2 YYREEE (reference sequence). V shed 0 bases and J shed 10 bases, with 14 bases lying between them. Here the CDR3 reads CASSLDLVRQQYF. DNA of the CDR3: TGTGCCAGCAGCTTGGATTTAGTCCGCCAACAGTACTTC.

The chain is built from TRBV7-3 and TRBJ2-7; possibly TRBD1 for D (5 bases). The V end was cut by 5 bases, the J end by 2 bases, with 10 bases between. CDR1 is SGHTA and CDR2 is FQGTGA in the germline V gene. The CDR3 loop spans 13 amino acids. The CDR3 sequence: CASSLTVTYEQYF. Written as DNA, the CDR3 is TGTGCCAGCAGCCTGACAGTAACCTACGAGCAGTACTTC.

The chain recombines TRBV11-3 with TRBJ2-5; 10 nucleotides agree with TRBD2. The junction had 6 bases not matched to a gene; V was cut back by 3 bases and J by 5 bases. CDR3 length: 15 amino acids. Germline CDR1 SGHNT, CDR2 YENEEA. The CDR3 protein is CASSFGAGGLETQYF. The CDR3 DNA is TGTGCCAGCAGCTTTGGAGCGGGGGGGCTGGAGACCCAGTACTTC.

The rearrangement joins TRBV9 to TRBJ2-6, with D perhaps TRBD1 (5 bases). Germline values: CDR1 SGDLS, CDR2 YYNGEE. The CDR3 runs 18 residues. Trimming removed 0 bases at V and 0 bases at J, with 13 bases between. CDR3 bases: TGTGCCAGCAGCGTAGCTTCCCAGGGCCCCTCTGGGGCCAACGTCCTGACTTTC. It specifies CASSVASQGPSGANVLTF. Variable domain in full (rest from reference TRBV9 and TRBJ2-6): DSGVTQTPKHLITATGQRVTLRCSPRSGDLSVYWYQQSLDQGLQFLIQYYNGEERAKGNILERFSAQQFPDLHSELNLSSLELGDSALYFCASSVASQGPSGANVLTFGAGSRLTVL.

The chain recombines TRBV4-3 with TRBJ1-5; perhaps TRBD1 as D (5 bases). Trimming took off 3 bases at V and 5 bases at J, with 8 bases between the two ends. The CDR3 sequence is 13 residues long. The germline CDR1 and CDR2 sequences are LGHNA and YSLEER. The CDR3 region is CASSQRGDQPQHF. Here the CDR3 DNA reads TGCGCCAGCAGCCAGCGGGGGGATCAGCCCCAGCATTTT.

V is TRBV19 and J is TRBJ2-2; 7 bases align to TRBD2. The ends lost 6 bases at V and 2 bases at J; junction bases unmatched: 6. The length of the CDR3 is 15 residues. The germline V gene has CDR1 LNHDA and CDR2 SQIVND (reference sequence). The CDR3, as DNA: TGTGCCAGTAGGGAGCGGGGAGTCAACACCGGGGAGCTGTTTTTT. Translation: CASRERGVNTGELFF.

The chain joins TRBV11-2 to TRBJ2-3; 9 bases match TRBD1. With 8 bases clipped from V and 2 bases from J, the junction kept 8 bases outside the gene matches. This CDR3 comprises 15 residues. Per the germline V gene, CDR1 is SGHAT and CDR2 is FQNNGV. The CDR3 nucleotides read TGTGCCAGCTGGAGGGGACAGGGAGCCACAGATACGCAGTATTTT. Its translation: CASWRGQGATDTQYF.

This chain links TRBV7-9 with TRBJ2-6; D not resolved. V shed 2 bases and J shed 0 bases, with 8 bases lying between them. The CDR3 has 16 amino acids. Germline lookup yields CDR1 SEHNR and CDR2 FQNEAQ (reference sequence). The CDR3 protein is CASSLSWNSGANVLTF. The CDR3 DNA follows: TGTGCCAGCAGCTTAAGCTGGAACTCTGGGGCCAACGTCCTGACTTTC.

This rearrangement joins TRBV5-1 to TRBJ1-1; no firm D call. The CDR3 loop spans 13 amino acids. Germline assignment: CDR1 SGHRS and CDR2 YFSETQ. V lost 5 bases, J lost 6 bases, and 14 bases lay in between. CDR3 sequence: CASSPEGVAEAFF. CDR3 coding DNA: TGCGCCAGCAGTCCAGAGGGTGTTGCTGAAGCTTTCTTT.

The gene calls are TRBV7-2 and TRBJ2-7, with D possibly TRBD1 on 5 matching bases. Germline CDR1 reads SGHTA; CDR2 reads FQGNSA. The CDR3 sequence is 15 residues long. Deletions cut 4 bases from V and 0 bases from J, with 13 bases between. In DNA, the CDR3 is TGTGCCAGCAGCTCTATAAGCAGGGTCTCCTACGAGCAGTACTTC. Amino acid sequence: CASSSISRVSYEQYF.

This clone was detected a few times. This sequence joins TRBV5-8 and TRBJ1-1, with 8 bases identical to TRBD1. The V gene end was trimmed by 3 bases and the J gene end by 1 base; junction bases not matched to a gene: 2. There are 14 residues in the CDR3. The V gene's germline CDR1 is SGHTS and CDR2 YDEGEE. CDR3 sequence reads: CASSSDRANTEAFF. In DNA, the CDR3 is TGTGCCAGCAGCTCGGACAGGGCGAACACTGAAGCTTTCTTT.